This note documents a single T cell receptor beta chain sequence. The antigen is undetermined. J lost 0 bases, V lost 0 bases, and 13 bases had no gene match. CDR1 GTSNPN and CDR2 SVGIG come from the germline V gene (reference sequence). There are 20 residues in the CDR3. The data were obtained in a study of T cell responses to AZD1222 COVID-19 vaccine. The study's findings and limits: AZD1222 recipients seropositive at baseline numbered only 5 to 7.

Here immunoSEQ multiplex PCR was the method, and the copy in TCRdb shows in-frame clones only, minus some. The data show fewer than 120,000 clones, with around 80% seen just once and 3.5% to 5% held by the top ten. The V and J genes are TRBV30 and TRBJ2-1; 11 bases agree with TRBD2. This clonotype was obtained from an adult in good health. Sample: peripheral blood, taken on day 0 of AZD1222 vaccination. DNA for the CDR3: TGTGCCTGGAGTGTATTGTCTAGCGGGGGGCAACGTTACTCCTACAATGAGCAGTTCTTC. Its translation: CAWSVLSSGGQRYSYNEQFF.